A selection of T cell receptor beta chains follows, all from one sample in a study of cytomegalovirus exposure and HLA in healthy donors. Clones were sequenced by immunoSEQ multiplex PCR, and TCRdb holds only the in-frame ones, with some missing. The sample has tens of thousands of clones, approximately 93% seen once. The sample comprised PBMCs. All receptors come from a man aged 18 to 29 in good health and CMV-seronegative. CDR3s include the opening cysteine and the closing phenylalanine or tryptophan. Each record gives: D gene, clone size, J gene, V gene, CDR3 DNA, CDR3 protein. The D gene is left open where the match is weak. Rows give clone size only sometimes, using once, few, many, or a class for an expanded clone.

d_call: TRBD2
clone_size: .
j_call: TRBJ2-1
v_call: TRBV4-2
cdr3_nt: TGTGCCAGCAGCGACAGGACTAGCGGGAGTCTCCACCAGGTCAATGAGCAGTTCTTC
cdr3_aa: CASSDRTSGSLHQVNEQFF

d_call: .
clone_size: .
j_call: TRBJ2-2
v_call: TRBV7-3
cdr3_nt: TGTGCCAGCAGCCCCAGGACAGCACAGTATACCGGGGAGCTGTTTTTT
cdr3_aa: CASSPRTAQYTGELFF

d_call: TRBD1
clone_size: .
j_call: TRBJ2-7
v_call: TRBV7-2
cdr3_nt: TGTGCCAGCAGCTTCCAGGGGGCCGGTTACGAGCAGTACTTC
cdr3_aa: CASSFQGAGYEQYF

d_call: TRBD2
clone_size: .
j_call: TRBJ2-3
v_call: TRBV5-4
cdr3_nt: TGTGCCAGCAGCCCCCCGACGGCGGGAGGGACAGATACGCAGTATTTT
cdr3_aa: CASSPPTAGGTDTQYF

d_call: TRBD2
clone_size: .
j_call: TRBJ2-5
v_call: TRBV2
cdr3_nt: TGTGCCAGCAGTCGACTAGCGGGGAAGGGGGAGACCCAGTACTTC
cdr3_aa: CASSRLAGKGETQYF

d_call: .
clone_size: .
j_call: TRBJ1-1
v_call: TRBV18
cdr3_nt: TGTGCCAGCTCACCCCCAGACAGACGTTGGTCAAACACTGAAGCTTTCTTT
cdr3_aa: CASSPPDRRWSNTEAFF

d_call: TRBD1
clone_size: few
j_call: TRBJ1-2
v_call: TRBV29-1
cdr3_nt: TGCAGCGTTGTGGACTCAGGGGGGTATGGCTACACCTTC
cdr3_aa: CSVVDSGGYGYTF

d_call: .
clone_size: .
j_call: TRBJ2-1
v_call: TRBV18
cdr3_nt: TGTGCCAGCTCACCAAACAGGCCCGGTGATGAGCAGTTCTTC
cdr3_aa: CASSPNRPGDEQFF

d_call: TRBD2
clone_size: .
j_call: TRBJ2-1
v_call: TRBV7-8
cdr3_nt: TGTGCCAGCACATCCCGCAGGGCAGGGGGACTAGCGGGTTCCTCCTACAATGAGCAGTTCTTC
cdr3_aa: CASTSRRAGGLAGSSYNEQFF

d_call: .
clone_size: .
j_call: TRBJ1-2
v_call: TRBV5-4
cdr3_nt: TGTGCCAGCAGCGATGAAACAGGGTGGAATGGCTACACCTTC
cdr3_aa: CASSDETGWNGYTF

d_call: TRBD1
clone_size: .
j_call: TRBJ1-5
v_call: TRBV7-2
cdr3_nt: TGTGCCAGCAGCTTATGGGAGACAGGGGGCAATCAGCCCCAGCATTTT
cdr3_aa: CASSLWETGGNQPQHF

d_call: .
clone_size: once
j_call: TRBJ1-5
v_call: TRBV7-8
cdr3_nt: TGTGCCAGCAGCTTATTGCCGGGGGGCTCAAATCAGCCCCAGCATTTT
cdr3_aa: CASSLLPGGSNQPQHF

d_call: .
clone_size: .
j_call: TRBJ1-5
v_call: TRBV19
cdr3_nt: TGTGCCAGTAGTCCTCCTCCATGGGGGGGCAATCAGCCCCAGCATTTT
cdr3_aa: CASSPPPWGGNQPQHF

d_call: .
clone_size: .
j_call: TRBJ2-5
v_call: TRBV7-9
cdr3_nt: TGTGCCAGCAGCTGGGGGGCGGGAGTACAAGAGACCCAGTACTTC
cdr3_aa: CASSWGAGVQETQYF

d_call: TRBD1
clone_size: .
j_call: TRBJ1-2
v_call: TRBV6-6
cdr3_nt: TGTGCCAGCAGTCCCGACAGGGGGCTCCCAGAGGGTGGCTACACCTTC
cdr3_aa: CASSPDRGLPEGGYTF

d_call: .
clone_size: .
j_call: TRBJ1-2
v_call: TRBV19
cdr3_nt: TGTGCCAGTAGTTTCCTCACCGGGATGGGAGGCTACACCTTC
cdr3_aa: CASSFLTGMGGYTF

d_call: TRBD1
clone_size: .
j_call: TRBJ2-7
v_call: TRBV5-6
cdr3_nt: TGTGCCAGCAGATCGACAGGGGCGAACTACGAGCAGTACTTC
cdr3_aa: CASRSTGANYEQYF

d_call: .
clone_size: .
j_call: TRBJ1-1
v_call: TRBV30
cdr3_nt: TGTGCCTGGACGCCTATGAACACTGAAGCTTTCTTT
cdr3_aa: CAWTPMNTEAFF

d_call: TRBD2
clone_size: .
j_call: TRBJ2-3
v_call: TRBV6-5
cdr3_nt: TGTGCCAGCAGTTCGGTAGCGGGGGGCACAGATACGCAGTATTTT
cdr3_aa: CASSSVAGGTDTQYF

d_call: .
clone_size: .
j_call: TRBJ1-5
v_call: TRBV6-1
cdr3_nt: TGTGCCAGCAGTGCCCGACGACAGTCCAAAAATCAGCCCCAGCATTTT
cdr3_aa: CASSARRQSKNQPQHF

d_call: .
clone_size: .
j_call: TRBJ1-2
v_call: TRBV11-2
cdr3_nt: TGTGCCAGCAGTCGTATTTGGGGGGACTATGGCTACACCTTC
cdr3_aa: CASSRIWGDYGYTF

d_call: .
clone_size: .
j_call: TRBJ1-2
v_call: TRBV4-1
cdr3_nt: TGCGCCAGCAGCCTCGGAGAAGGGGCCCCCTATGGCTACACCTTC
cdr3_aa: CASSLGEGAPYGYTF

d_call: .
clone_size: .
j_call: TRBJ2-2
v_call: TRBV18
cdr3_nt: TGTGCCAGCTCATTTCAGCGGTCCAGCCCCCCAGACACCGGGGAGCTGTTTTTT
cdr3_aa: CASSFQRSSPPDTGELFF

d_call: .
clone_size: .
j_call: TRBJ1-4
v_call: TRBV28
cdr3_nt: TGTGCCAGCAGAGAACACCTTAATGAAAAACTGTTTTTT
cdr3_aa: CASREHLNEKLFF

d_call: .
clone_size: .
j_call: TRBJ2-2
v_call: TRBV5-4
cdr3_nt: TGTGCCAGCAGCTGGGGCAGGGGAATCCCCGGGGAGCTGTTTTTT
cdr3_aa: CASSWGRGIPGELFF

d_call: .
clone_size: .
j_call: TRBJ1-2
v_call: TRBV6-6
cdr3_nt: TGTGCCAGCAGCCGACTCCTGACTGACTATGGCTACACCTTC
cdr3_aa: CASSRLLTDYGYTF

d_call: .
clone_size: .
j_call: TRBJ1-5
v_call: TRBV18
cdr3_nt: TGTGCCAGCTCACCAAGTCCTCTCGGGAATAGCAATCAGCCCCAGCATTTT
cdr3_aa: CASSPSPLGNSNQPQHF

d_call: .
clone_size: many
j_call: TRBJ2-6
v_call: TRBV6-4
cdr3_nt: TGTGCCAGCAGTGACAGGGGCTCTGGGGCCAACGTCCTGACTTTC
cdr3_aa: CASSDRGSGANVLTF

d_call: TRBD1
clone_size: .
j_call: TRBJ1-5
v_call: TRBV6-6
cdr3_nt: TGTGCCAGCAGGCTGAGATGGACAGGGGATCAGCCCCAGCATTTT
cdr3_aa: CASRLRWTGDQPQHF

d_call: TRBD1
clone_size: .
j_call: TRBJ2-3
v_call: TRBV6-5
cdr3_nt: TGTGCCAGCAGTTCCGGACAGGGTCCAGATACGCAGTATTTT
cdr3_aa: CASSSGQGPDTQYF

d_call: .
clone_size: .
j_call: TRBJ2-6
v_call: TRBV4-1
cdr3_nt: TGCGCCAGCAGCCAACCCTTCAACGTCCTGACTTTC
cdr3_aa: CASSQPFNVLTF

d_call: .
clone_size: few
j_call: TRBJ2-1
v_call: TRBV20-1
cdr3_nt: TGCAGTCTAGCGAGTCACAATGAGCAGTTCTTC
cdr3_aa: CSLASHNEQFF

d_call: .
clone_size: .
j_call: TRBJ1-5
v_call: TRBV2
cdr3_nt: TGTGCCAGCAGTGAAGGGCCCAATCAGCCCCAGCATTTT
cdr3_aa: CASSEGPNQPQHF

d_call: TRBD1
clone_size: .
j_call: TRBJ1-2
v_call: TRBV7-9
cdr3_nt: TGTGCCAGCAGGAACGGACAGGGGGCGTCGGGCTACACCTTC
cdr3_aa: CASRNGQGASGYTF

d_call: TRBD1
clone_size: .
j_call: TRBJ1-1
v_call: TRBV25-1
cdr3_nt: TGTGCCAGCAGCGGGACAGGGAGCCTGAACACTGAAGCTTTCTTT
cdr3_aa: CASSGTGSLNTEAFF

d_call: TRBD1
clone_size: .
j_call: TRBJ1-3
v_call: TRBV13
cdr3_nt: TGTGCCAGCAGGCCGGCTACAGGGGGCAGAAACACCATATATTTT
cdr3_aa: CASRPATGGRNTIYF

d_call: .
clone_size: .
j_call: TRBJ1-1
v_call: TRBV9
cdr3_nt: TGTGCCAGCAGCAAAGATAAAGCCCCGGGGGGGACTGAAGCTTTCTTT
cdr3_aa: CASSKDKAPGGTEAFF

d_call: .
clone_size: once
j_call: TRBJ2-1
v_call: TRBV30
cdr3_nt: TGTGCCTGGATTTTAGGGGGAGATGAGCAGTTCTTC
cdr3_aa: CAWILGGDEQFF

d_call: TRBD1
clone_size: .
j_call: TRBJ1-4
v_call: TRBV5-4
cdr3_nt: TGTGCCAGCAGTTGGTGGACAGGGGCCACTAATGAAAAACTGTTTTTT
cdr3_aa: CASSWWTGATNEKLFF

d_call: .
clone_size: .
j_call: TRBJ1-1
v_call: TRBV19
cdr3_nt: TGTGCCAGTAGTATGGCAGGGTCGAACACTGAAGCTTTCTTT
cdr3_aa: CASSMAGSNTEAFF

d_call: .
clone_size: .
j_call: TRBJ2-1
v_call: TRBV5-1
cdr3_nt: TGCGCCAGCAGCTTGGCAGGGGCCTTGATCTTC
cdr3_aa: CASSLAGALIF

d_call: .
clone_size: .
j_call: TRBJ2-5
v_call: TRBV9
cdr3_nt: TGTGCCAGCAGCCGGAGACCTGGAGCCGGAGCAGAGACCCAGTACTTC
cdr3_aa: CASSRRPGAGAETQYF

d_call: .
clone_size: .
j_call: TRBJ1-2
v_call: TRBV7-9
cdr3_nt: TGTGCCAGCAGCTTAGGGCAGGGCCCCTATGGCTACACCTTC
cdr3_aa: CASSLGQGPYGYTF

d_call: .
clone_size: .
j_call: TRBJ2-3
v_call: TRBV7-2
cdr3_nt: TGTGCCAGCAGTGCTATAGCGTCGGGGGAGCCGGTTTTT
cdr3_aa: CASSAIASGEPVF